This entry is about one T cell receptor beta chain. This specimen comes from a study of CD8 T cells in Susac syndrome. CDR3 length: 14 amino acids. Trimming took 3 bases from V and 4 from J, leaving 9 bases between them. Germline V gene data show CDR1 as MDHEN and CDR2 as SYDVKM. Random hexamers were used to reverse transcribe the RNA input (about 0.5 to 1 ug). In TCRdb, the immunoSEQ multiplex PCR reads were re-called with MiXCR into one record per CDR3 protein. The table has around 280,000 distinct CDR3 sequences, 70% to 90% seen once. The chain has TRBV28 and TRBJ2-2; D may be TRBD1 (6 bases). The sequence was obtained from a human donor with multiple sclerosis. Sequencing was done on a sample of CD8+ T cells from PBMCs. CDR3 protein: CASSFGQLTGELFF. The CDR3 bases are TGTGCCAGCAGTTTCGGACAGCTCACCGGGGAGCTGTTTTTT.